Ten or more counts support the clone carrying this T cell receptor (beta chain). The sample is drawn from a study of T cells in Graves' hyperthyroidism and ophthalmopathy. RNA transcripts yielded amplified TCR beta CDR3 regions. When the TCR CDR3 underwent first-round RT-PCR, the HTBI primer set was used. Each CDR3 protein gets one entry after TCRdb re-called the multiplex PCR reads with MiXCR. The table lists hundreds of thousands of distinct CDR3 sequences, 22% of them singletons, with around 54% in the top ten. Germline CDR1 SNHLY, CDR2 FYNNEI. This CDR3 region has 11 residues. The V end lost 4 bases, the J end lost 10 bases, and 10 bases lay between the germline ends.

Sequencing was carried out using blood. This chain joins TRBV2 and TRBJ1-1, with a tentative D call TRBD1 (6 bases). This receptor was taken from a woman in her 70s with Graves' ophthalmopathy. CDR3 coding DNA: TGTGCCAGCAGTGCTGGGGGGCGAGCTTTCTTT. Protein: CASSAGGRAFF. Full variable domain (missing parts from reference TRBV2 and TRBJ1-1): EPEVTQTPSHQVTQMGQEVILRCVPISNHLYFYWYRQILGQKVEFLVSFYNNEISEKSEIFDDQFSVERPDGSNFTLKIRSTKLEDSAMYFCASSAGGRAFFGQGTRLTVV.